This section outlines one T cell receptor beta chain sequence together with its context. The antigen is undetermined. These data come from a study of cytomegalovirus exposure and HLA in healthy donors. Points from the study as a whole: As a later analysis revealed, most CMV-associated TCR beta chains appeared HLA-restricted. Certain indistinguishable V segments, among them TRBV6-2 and TRBV6-3, were excluded.

The V segment lost 5 bases and the J segment 7 bases; nucleotides outside the gene matches: 10. Germline V gives CDR1 SGHAT, CDR2 FQNNGV. The CDR3 loop spans 14 amino acids. Researchers ran the PCR with 60 Vbeta and 13 Jbeta primers. Some clones are missing from TCRdb's copy, which holds only in-frame ones; the method was immunoSEQ multiplex PCR. The sample has about 160,000 clones; approximately 78% are singletons. The V gene is TRBV11-2, the J gene TRBJ1-2, with 7 bases lining up with TRBD1. This TCR came from a girl aged 2-10 years in good health and CMV-seropositive. Source material: PBMCs. CDR3 in DNA: TGTGCCAGCAGCGAATCAGGGGGTGACTCTGGCTACACCTTC. It yields the protein CASSESGGDSGYTF.